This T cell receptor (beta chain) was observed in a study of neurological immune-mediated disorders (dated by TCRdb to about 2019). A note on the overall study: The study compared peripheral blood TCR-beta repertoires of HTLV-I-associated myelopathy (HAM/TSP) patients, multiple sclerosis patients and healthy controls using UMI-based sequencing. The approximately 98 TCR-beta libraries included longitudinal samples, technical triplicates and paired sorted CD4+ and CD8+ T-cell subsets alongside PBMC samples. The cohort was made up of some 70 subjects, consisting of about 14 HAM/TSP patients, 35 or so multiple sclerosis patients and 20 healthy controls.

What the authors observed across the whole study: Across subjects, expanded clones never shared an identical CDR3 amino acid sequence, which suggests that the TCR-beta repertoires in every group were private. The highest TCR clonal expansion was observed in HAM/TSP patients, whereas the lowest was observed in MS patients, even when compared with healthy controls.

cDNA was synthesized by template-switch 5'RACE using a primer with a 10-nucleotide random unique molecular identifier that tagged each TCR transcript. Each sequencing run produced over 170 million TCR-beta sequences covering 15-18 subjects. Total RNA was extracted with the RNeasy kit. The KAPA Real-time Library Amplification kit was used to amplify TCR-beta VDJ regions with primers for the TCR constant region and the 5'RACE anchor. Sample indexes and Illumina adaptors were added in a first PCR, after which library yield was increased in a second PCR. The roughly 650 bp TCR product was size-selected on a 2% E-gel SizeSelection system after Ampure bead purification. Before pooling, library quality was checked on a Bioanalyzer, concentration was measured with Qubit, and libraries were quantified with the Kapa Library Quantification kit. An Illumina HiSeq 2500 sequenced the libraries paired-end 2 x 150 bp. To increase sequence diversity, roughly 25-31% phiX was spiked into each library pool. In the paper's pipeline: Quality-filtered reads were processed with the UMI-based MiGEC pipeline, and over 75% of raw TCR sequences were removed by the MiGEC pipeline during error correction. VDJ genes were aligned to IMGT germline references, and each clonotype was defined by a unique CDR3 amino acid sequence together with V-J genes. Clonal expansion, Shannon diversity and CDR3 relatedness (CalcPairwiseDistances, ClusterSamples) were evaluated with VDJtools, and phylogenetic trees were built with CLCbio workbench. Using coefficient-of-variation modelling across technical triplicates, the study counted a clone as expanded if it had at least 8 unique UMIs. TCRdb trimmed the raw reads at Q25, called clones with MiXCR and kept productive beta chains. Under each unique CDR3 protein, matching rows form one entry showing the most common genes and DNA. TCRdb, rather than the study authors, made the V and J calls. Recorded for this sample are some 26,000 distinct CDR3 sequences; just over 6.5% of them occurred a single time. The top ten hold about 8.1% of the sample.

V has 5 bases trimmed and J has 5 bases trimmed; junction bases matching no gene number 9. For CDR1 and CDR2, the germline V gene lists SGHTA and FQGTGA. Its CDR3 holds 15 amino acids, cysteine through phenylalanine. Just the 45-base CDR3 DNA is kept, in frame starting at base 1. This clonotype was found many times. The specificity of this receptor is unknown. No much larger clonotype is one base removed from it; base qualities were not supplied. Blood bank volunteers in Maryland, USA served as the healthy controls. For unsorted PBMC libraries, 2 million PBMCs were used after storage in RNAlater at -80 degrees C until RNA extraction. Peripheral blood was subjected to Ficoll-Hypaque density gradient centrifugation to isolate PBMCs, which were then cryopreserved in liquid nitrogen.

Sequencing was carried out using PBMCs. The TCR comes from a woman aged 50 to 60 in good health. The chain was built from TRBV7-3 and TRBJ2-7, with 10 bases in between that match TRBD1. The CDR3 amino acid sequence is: CASSPQTGGVNEQYF. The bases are TGTGCCAGCAGCCCCCAGACAGGGGGCGTGAACGAGCAGTACTTC.